The T cell receptor (beta chain) under discussion was sequenced for a study of blood T cells in healthy people across ages. The CDR3 sequence is 14 residues long. The V end was cut by 7 bases, the J end by 4 bases, with 19 bases between. In germline, CDR1 is DFQATT, CDR2 SNEGSKA (reference sequence). This clonotype has just a few counts. Through a sample-barcoded 5' primer and a J-beta primer mix, a second PCR was run for roughly 7 to 12 cycles. Tagging of each cDNA molecule was performed by a template-switch adaptor with 12 random nucleotides. Using its own MiXCR run on the 5' RACE reads, TCRdb lists one record per CDR3 protein. The table shows 700,000 to 1,000,000 distinct CDR3 sequences, with approximately 48% occurring only once. Each individual donor underwent a draw of approximately 10 milliliters of peripheral blood. Per sample, at least 5.5 micrograms of total RNA were extracted.

The sample taken for sequencing was blood. This sequence joins TRBV20-1 and TRBJ1-1; tentative D call: TRBD1 (6 bases). The TCR comes from a man in his sixties in good health. CDR3 coding DNA: TGCAGTGAAGACCCCCGGGACAAGGGCACTGAAGCTTTCTTT. Protein sequence: CSEDPRDKGTEAFF.